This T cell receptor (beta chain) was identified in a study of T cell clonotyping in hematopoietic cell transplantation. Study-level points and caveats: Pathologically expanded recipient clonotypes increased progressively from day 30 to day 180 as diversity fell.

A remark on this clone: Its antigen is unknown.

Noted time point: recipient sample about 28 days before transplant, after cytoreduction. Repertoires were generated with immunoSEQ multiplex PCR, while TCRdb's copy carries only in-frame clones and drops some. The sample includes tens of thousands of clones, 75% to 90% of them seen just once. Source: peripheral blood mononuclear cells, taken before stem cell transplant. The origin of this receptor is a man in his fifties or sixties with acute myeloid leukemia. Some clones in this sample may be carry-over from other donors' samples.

The CDR3 reads CATHGGSNQPQHF. The CDR3 DNA reads TGTGCCACCCATGGGGGTAGCAATCAGCCCCAGCATTTT. V and J are TRBV6-1 and TRBJ1-5; tentative D call: TRBD1 (5 bases). CDR1 and CDR2 (germline): MNHNS, SASEGT. Trimming removed 10 bases at V and 0 bases at J, with 10 bases between. The length of the CDR3 is 13 residues.